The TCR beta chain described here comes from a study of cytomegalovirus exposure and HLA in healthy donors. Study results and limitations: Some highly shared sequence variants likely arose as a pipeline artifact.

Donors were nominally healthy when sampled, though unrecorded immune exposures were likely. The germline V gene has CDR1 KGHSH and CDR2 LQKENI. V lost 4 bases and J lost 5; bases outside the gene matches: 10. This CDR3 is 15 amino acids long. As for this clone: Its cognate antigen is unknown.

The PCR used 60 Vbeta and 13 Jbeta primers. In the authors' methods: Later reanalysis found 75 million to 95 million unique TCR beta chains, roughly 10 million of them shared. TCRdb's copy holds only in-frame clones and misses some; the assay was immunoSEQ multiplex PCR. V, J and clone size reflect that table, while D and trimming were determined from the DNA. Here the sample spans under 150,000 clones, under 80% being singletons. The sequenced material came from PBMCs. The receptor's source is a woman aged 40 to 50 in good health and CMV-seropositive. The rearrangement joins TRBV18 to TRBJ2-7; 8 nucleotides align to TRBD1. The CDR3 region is CASSRAGTGQNEQYF. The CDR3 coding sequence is TGTGCCAGCTCACGGGCCGGGACAGGACAGAACGAGCAGTACTTC.